The present TCR beta chain was sequenced within a study of blood T cell repertoires in COVID-19. On the study more broadly: The cDNA or gDNA used as material had been derived from T cells, B-cell-depleted T cells, or PBMCs.

With V trimmed by 4 bases and J by 8 bases, 8 bases remained unmatched. CDR3 length equals 15 residues. The germline CDR1 and CDR2 sequences are SGHRS and YFSETQ. Per the original data handling: Amplifying reference gene primers gave estimates of nucleated cell counts. Only in-frame clones appear in the TCRdb table, and some are missing; sequencing was by immunoSEQ multiplex PCR. For V, J and clone size, that table is used; D and trimming come from the DNA. The sample records 150,000 to 200,000 clones, roughly 85% being singletons. This chain uses TRBV5-1 with TRBJ2-1; 11 nucleotides match TRBD2. The receptor comes from a man aged 45-65 years with active or convalescent COVID-19. Material for sequencing was peripheral blood. The DNA of the CDR3 is TGCGCCAGCAGCGTCGGGACTAGCGGTTTCTATGAGCAGTTCTTC. Translation gives CASSVGTSGFYEQFF. Together with reference TRBV5-1 and TRBJ2-1, the CDR3 gives the full variable domain: KAGVTQTPRYLIKTRGQQVTLSCSPISGHRSVSWYQQTPGQGLQFLFEYFSETQRNKGNFPGRFSGRQFSNSRSEMNVSTLELGDSALYLCASSVGTSGFYEQFFGPGTRLTVL.